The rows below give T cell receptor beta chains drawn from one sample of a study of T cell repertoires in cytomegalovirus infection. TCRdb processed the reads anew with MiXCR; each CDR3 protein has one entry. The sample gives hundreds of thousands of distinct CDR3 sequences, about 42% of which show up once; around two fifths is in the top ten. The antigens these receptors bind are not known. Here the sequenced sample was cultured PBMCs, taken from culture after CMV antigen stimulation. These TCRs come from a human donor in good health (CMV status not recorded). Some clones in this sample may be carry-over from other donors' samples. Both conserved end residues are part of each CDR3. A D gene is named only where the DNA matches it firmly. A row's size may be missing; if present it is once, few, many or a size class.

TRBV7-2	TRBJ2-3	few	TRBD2	TGTGCCAGCAGCTTAGGACTAGCGGAAAATTTTTTATCATGGTATAGCACAGATACGCAGTATTTT	CASSLGLAENFLSWYSTDTQYF
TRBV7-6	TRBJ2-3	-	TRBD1	TGTGCCAGCAGCCGGGGCTTAGGGGGACAGGGTCGGGATACGCAGTATTTT	CASSRGLGGQGRDTQYF
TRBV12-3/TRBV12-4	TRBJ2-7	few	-	TGTGCCAGCAGTTCCCCCCAGGGCGGAGAGCAGTACTTC	CASSSPQGGEQYF
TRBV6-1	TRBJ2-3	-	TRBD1	TGTGCCAGCAGTGAATATGGACAGGGCACAGATACGCAGTATTTT	CASSEYGQGTDTQYF
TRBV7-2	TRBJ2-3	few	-	TGTGCCAGCAGCCCGGGACTCTTAGATCCCCTAAATACAGATACGCAGTATTTT	CASSPGLLDPLNTDTQYF
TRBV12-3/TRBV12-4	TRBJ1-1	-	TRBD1	TGTGCCAGCAGTTGGACAGGGGGTCAATTTGAAGCTTTCTTT	CASSWTGGQFEAFF
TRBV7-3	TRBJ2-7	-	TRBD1	TGTGCCAGCAGCTGGACGGACAGGGACCATTACGAGCAGTACTTC	CASSWTDRDHYEQYF
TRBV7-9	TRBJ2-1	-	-	TGTGCCAGCTTCGGGTCGGGGAGCCCCCGGGCCCCGTACAATGAGCAGTTCTTC	CASFGSGSPRAPYNEQFF
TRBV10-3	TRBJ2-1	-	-	TGTGCCATCAGTGAAAATGCGGGCGTTAACAATGAGCAGTTCTTC	CAISENAGVNNEQFF
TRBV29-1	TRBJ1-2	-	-	TGCAGCGTTAAGACGGGAGGCTATGGCTACACCTTC	CSVKTGGYGYTF
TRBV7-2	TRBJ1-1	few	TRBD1	TGTGCCAGCAGCATAGGGACAGTGAACACTGAAGCTTTCTTT	CASSIGTVNTEAFF
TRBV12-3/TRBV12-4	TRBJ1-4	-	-	TGTGCCAGCAGTGACCAGGGTTGGGATGAAAAACTGTTTTTT	CASSDQGWDEKLFF
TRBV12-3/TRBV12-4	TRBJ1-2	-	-	TGTGCCAGCAGATTACAGGGCCGGTATGGCTACACCTTC	CASRLQGRYGYTF
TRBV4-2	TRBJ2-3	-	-	TGTGCCAGCTCGACTGGGGTTGCAGATACGCAGTATTTT	CASSTGVADTQYF
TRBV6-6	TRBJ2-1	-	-	TGTGCCAGCAGTATATACGCTAGGCCCTACAATGAGCAGTTCTTC	CASSIYARPYNEQFF
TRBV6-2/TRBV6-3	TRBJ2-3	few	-	TGTGCCAGCAGTTACTCGGTCCTCGTAGGCACAGATACGCAGTATTTT	CASSYSVLVGTDTQYF
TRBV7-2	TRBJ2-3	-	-	TGTGCCAGCAGCTTCTACAGGACGGGAGATACGCAGTATTTT	CASSFYRTGDTQYF
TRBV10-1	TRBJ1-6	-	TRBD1	TGCGCCAGCAGTGAGTCCGGGACAGGGGGTTCACCCCTCCACTTT	CASSESGTGGSPLHF
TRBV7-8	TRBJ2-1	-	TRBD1	TGTGCCAGCAGCTTGGGCACAGGGGAGAATGAGCAGTTCTTC	CASSLGTGENEQFF
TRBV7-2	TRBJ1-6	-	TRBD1	TGTGCCAGCAGCCTAACGGGGACAGGGGGCCTACCCCTCCACTTT	CASSLTGTGGLPLHF
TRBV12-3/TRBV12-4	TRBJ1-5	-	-	TGTGCCAGCACCGGAGGACAATCTGATCAGCCCCAGCATTTT	CASTGGQSDQPQHF
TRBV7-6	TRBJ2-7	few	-	TGTGCCAGCAGCACACTTAGAACGGGAGAGTCCTACGAGCAGTACTTC	CASSTLRTGESYEQYF
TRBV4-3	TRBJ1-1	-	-	TGCGCCAGCAGCCAATTAGGGGGGTCCACTGAAGCTTTCTTT	CASSQLGGSTEAFF
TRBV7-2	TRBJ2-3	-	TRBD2	TGTGCCAGCACCGGGGGGGTAGCGGGGGACCGGTATACGCAGTATTTT	CASTGGVAGDRYTQYF
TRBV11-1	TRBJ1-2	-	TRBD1	TGTGCCAGCAGCTCGGGGGGGGACAGTTCGCATCTTGGCTACACCTTC	CASSSGGDSSHLGYTF
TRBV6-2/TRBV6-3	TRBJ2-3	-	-	TGTGCCAGCAGTTACCCGAGGACAGATACGCAGTATTTT	CASSYPRTDTQYF
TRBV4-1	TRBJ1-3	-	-	TGCGCCAGCAGCCAAGTAGGGACCAAGCGTTCTGGAAACACCATATATTTT	CASSQVGTKRSGNTIYF
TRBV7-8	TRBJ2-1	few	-	TGTGCCAGCGACCCGGGGACCTACAATGAGCAGTTCTTC	CASDPGTYNEQFF
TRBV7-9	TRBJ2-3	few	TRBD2	TGTGCCAGCAGCTTAGTCCCTGGCGGGGGGGCCACAGATACGCAGTATTTT	CASSLVPGGGATDTQYF
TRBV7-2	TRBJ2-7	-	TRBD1	TGTGCCAGCAGCCTCCGGACAGGGGACGAGCAGTACTTC	CASSLRTGDEQYF
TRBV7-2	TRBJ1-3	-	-	TGTGCCAGCAGCTTAACGAGCTCGGGGGCTGTTTCTGGAAACACCATATATTTT	CASSLTSSGAVSGNTIYF
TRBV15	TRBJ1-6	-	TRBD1	TGTGCCACCAGCAGAGTCCGGACAGGCGGATCACCCCTCCACTTT	CATSRVRTGGSPLHF
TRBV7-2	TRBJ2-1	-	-	TGTGCCAGCAGCGTCCACCAGGGTCCCAATGAGCAGTTCTTC	CASSVHQGPNEQFF
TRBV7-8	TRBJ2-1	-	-	TGTGCCAGCAGCTTCTCCAGGGGTAATGAGCAGTTCTTC	CASSFSRGNEQFF
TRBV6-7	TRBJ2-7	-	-	TGTGCCAGCAGTTACCCGAGCCCGGGGAGCTCCTACGAGCAGTACTTC	CASSYPSPGSSYEQYF
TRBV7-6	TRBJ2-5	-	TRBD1	TGTGCCAGCGCCCGGGACAGCCAAGAGACCCAGTACTTC	CASARDSQETQYF